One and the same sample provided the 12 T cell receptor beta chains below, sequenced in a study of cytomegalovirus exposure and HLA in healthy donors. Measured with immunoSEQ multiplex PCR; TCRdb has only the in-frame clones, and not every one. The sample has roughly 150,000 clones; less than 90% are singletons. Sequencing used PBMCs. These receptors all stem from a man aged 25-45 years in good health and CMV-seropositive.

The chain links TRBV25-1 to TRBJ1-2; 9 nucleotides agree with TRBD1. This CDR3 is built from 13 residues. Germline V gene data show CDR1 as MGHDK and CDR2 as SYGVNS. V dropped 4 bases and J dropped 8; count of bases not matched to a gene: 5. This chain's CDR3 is CASSGDRVYGYTF. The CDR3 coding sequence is TGTGCCAGCAGTGGGGACAGGGTCTACGGCTACACCTTC.

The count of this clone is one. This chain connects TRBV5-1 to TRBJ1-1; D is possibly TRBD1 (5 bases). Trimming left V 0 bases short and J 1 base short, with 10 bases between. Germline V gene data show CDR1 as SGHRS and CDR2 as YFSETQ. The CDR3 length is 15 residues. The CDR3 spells CASSLAGGANTEAFF. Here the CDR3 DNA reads TGCGCCAGCAGCTTGGCCGGCGGGGCGAACACTGAAGCTTTCTTT.

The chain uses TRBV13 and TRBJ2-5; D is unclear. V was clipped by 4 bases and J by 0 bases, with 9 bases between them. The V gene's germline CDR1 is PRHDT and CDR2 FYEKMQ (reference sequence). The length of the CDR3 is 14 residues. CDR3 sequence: CASSWPLNQETQYF. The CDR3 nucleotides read TGTGCCAGCAGCTGGCCCCTTAACCAAGAGACCCAGTACTTC.

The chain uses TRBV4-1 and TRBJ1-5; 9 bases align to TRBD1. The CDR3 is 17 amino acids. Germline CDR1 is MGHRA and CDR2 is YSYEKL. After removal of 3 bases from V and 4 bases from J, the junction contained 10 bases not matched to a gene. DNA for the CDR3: TGCGCCAGCAGCCACGAGGACAGGGGCCTTAGAAATCAGCCCCAGCATTTT. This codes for CASSHEDRGLRNQPQHF.

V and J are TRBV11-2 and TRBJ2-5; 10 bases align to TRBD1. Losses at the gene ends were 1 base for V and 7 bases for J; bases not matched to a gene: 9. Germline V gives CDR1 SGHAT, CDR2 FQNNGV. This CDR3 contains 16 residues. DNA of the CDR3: TGTGCCAGCAGCTTAGTTGGGACAGGGGTTGTGGGGACCCAGTACTTC. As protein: CASSLVGTGVVGTQYF.

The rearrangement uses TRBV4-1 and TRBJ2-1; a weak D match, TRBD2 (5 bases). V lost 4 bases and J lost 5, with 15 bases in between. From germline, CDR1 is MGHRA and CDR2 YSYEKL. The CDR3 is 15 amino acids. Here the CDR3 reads CASSPLGKRNNEQFF. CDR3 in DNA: TGCGCCAGCAGCCCCCTCGGGAAGCGCAACAATGAGCAGTTCTTC.

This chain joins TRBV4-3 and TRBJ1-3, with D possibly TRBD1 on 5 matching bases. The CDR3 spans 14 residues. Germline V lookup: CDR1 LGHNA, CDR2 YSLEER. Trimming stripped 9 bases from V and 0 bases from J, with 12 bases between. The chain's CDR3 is CASTNRSSGNTIYF. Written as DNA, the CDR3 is TGCGCCAGTACAAACAGGAGCTCTGGAAACACCATATATTTT.

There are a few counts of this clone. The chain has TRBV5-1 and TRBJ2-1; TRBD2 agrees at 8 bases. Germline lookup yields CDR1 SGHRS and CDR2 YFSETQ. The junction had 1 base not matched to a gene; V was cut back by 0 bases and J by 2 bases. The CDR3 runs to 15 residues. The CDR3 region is CASSLGSGAYNEQFF. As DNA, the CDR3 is TGCGCCAGCAGCTTGGGTAGCGGGGCCTACAATGAGCAGTTCTTC.

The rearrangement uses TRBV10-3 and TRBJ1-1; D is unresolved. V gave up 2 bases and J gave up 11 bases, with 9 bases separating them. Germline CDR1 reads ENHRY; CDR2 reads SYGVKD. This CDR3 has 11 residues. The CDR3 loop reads CAISEGRAAFF. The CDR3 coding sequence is TGTGCCATCAGTGAGGGGAGGGCGGCTTTCTTT.

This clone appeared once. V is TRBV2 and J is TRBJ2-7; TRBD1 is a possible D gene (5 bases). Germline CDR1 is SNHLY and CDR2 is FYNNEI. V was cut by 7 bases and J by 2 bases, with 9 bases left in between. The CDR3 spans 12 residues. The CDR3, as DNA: TGTGCCAGCACCCAGGGTGCCTACGAGCAGTACTTC. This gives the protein CASTQGAYEQYF.

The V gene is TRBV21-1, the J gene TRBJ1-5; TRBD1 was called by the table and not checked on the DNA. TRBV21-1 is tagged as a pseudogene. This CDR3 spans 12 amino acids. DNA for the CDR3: TGTGCCAGCCTCGACAGTAATCAGCCCCAGCATTTT. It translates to CASLDSNQPQHF.

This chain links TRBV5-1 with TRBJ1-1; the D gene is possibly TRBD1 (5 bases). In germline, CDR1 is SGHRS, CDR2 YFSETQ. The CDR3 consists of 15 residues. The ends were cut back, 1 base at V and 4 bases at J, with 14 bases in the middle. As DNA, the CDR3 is TGCGCCAGCAGCTTGTCAGCCAGGGCCGGCACTGAAGCTTTCTTT. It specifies CASSLSARAGTEAFF.